This T cell receptor (beta chain) was sequenced during a study of glioma-infiltrating T cells. Comment on this clonotype: What it recognizes is unknown. It may be a read error: a sequence one base away is much more abundant.

Trimming removed 7 bases from V and 3 bases from J; junction bases left unmatched: 2. The germline CDR1 and CDR2 sequences are MGHRA and YSYEKL. This CDR3 is built from 12 residues. The iRepertoire nested amplicon-rescue multiplex PCR amplified TCR alpha and beta CDR3s from RNA. Via MiXCR, TCRdb re-called the multiplex PCR reads, giving one row per CDR3 protein. Of 90,000 to 100,000 distinct CDR3 sequences listed, 35% to 45% are singletons. Study-level results: Very few CDR3 sequences were shared between tissue and blood. Tissue-blood divergence was below expectation in non-neoplastic patients, above in gliomas.

This chain links TRBV4-1 with TRBJ2-7; TRBD1 matches 8 bases. Sequencing was performed on glioma tissue, nonneoplastic brain tissue, or PBMCs (not recorded which). The receptor's source is a human donor with low-grade glioma or glioblastoma, undergoing nonglioma brain surgery, or in good health (not recorded which). The CDR3, as DNA: TGCGCCAGCACAGGACAGGGCTACGAGCAGTACTTC. Its translation: CASTGQGYEQYF.